This T cell receptor beta chain was sequenced in a study of T-cell reconstitution after alpha-beta-depleted transplantation in children. Germline V lookup: CDR1 SGDLS, CDR2 YYNGEE. The V gene lost 3 bases and the J gene lost 5 bases, with 12 bases spanning the gap. The CDR3 consists of 14 residues. The library targeted TCRbeta and was prepared with unique molecular identifiers. In TCRdb, the PCR reads were re-called with MiXCR into one record per CDR3 protein. The sample carries about 98,000 distinct CDR3 sequences, 20% to 30% recorded once. The receptor was isolated from a boy aged 2-9 years with acute lymphoblastic leukemia, due to receive a stem cell transplant. The sequenced sample was PBMCs, obtained before TCRalphabeta/CD19-depleted stem cell transplant. The chain recombines TRBV9 with TRBJ2-1, with D tentatively TRBD2 (5 bases). The CDR3 nucleotides are TGTGCCAGCAGCGGCGACGTACTAGACAATGAGCAGTTCTTC. Amino acid sequence: CASSGDVLDNEQFF.